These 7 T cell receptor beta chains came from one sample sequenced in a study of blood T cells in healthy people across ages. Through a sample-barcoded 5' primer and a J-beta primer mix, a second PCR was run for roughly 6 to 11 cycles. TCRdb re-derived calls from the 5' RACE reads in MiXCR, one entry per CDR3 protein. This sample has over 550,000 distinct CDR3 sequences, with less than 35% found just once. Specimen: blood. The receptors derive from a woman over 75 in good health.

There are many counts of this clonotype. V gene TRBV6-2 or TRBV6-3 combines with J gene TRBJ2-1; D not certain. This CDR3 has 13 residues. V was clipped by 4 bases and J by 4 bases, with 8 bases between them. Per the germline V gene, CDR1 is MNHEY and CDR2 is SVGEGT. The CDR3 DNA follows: TGTGCCAGCAGTTCCGGCTATTACAATGAGCAGTTCTTC. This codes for CASSSGYYNEQFF.

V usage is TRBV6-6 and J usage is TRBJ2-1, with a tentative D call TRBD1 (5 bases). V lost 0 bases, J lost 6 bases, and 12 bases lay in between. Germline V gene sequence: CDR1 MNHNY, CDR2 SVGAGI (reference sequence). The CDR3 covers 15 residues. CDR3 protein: CASSYSNQGCNEQFF. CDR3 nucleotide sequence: TGTGCCAGCAGTTACTCGAATCAGGGATGCAATGAGCAGTTCTTC.

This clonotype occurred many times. The CDR3 reads CASSESVNEQFF. The CDR3 coding sequence is TGCGCCAGCAGTGAGTCGGTTAATGAGCAGTTCTTC. J is TRBJ2-1 and V is TRBV10-2; D remains ambiguous. The CDR3 is made up of 12 amino acids. Trimming cost V 0 bases and J 7 bases, with 4 bases left between them. The germline V gene encodes CDR1 WSHSY and CDR2 SAAADI.

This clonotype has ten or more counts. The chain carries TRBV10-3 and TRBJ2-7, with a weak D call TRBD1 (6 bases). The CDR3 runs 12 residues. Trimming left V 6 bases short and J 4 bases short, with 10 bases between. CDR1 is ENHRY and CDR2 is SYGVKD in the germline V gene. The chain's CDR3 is CAIRGTSYEQYF. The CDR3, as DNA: TGTGCCATCAGGGGGACATCTTACGAGCAGTACTTC.

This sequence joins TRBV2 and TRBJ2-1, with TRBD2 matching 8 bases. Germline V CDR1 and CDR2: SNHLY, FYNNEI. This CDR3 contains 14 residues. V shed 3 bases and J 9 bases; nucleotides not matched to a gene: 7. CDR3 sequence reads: CASSDRGGRGEQFF. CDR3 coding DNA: TGTGCCAGCAGTGATCGGGGGGGGCGCGGTGAGCAGTTCTTC.

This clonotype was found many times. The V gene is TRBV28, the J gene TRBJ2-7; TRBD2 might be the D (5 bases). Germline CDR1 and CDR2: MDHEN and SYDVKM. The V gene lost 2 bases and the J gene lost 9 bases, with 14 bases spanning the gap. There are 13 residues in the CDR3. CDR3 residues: CASSLGSRRVQYF. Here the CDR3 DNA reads TGTGCCAGCAGTTTAGGTTCGCGGCGGGTGCAGTACTTC.

CDR3 sequence reads: CASSHGASNTEAFF. The CDR3 nucleotides are TGTGCCAGCAGCCATGGGGCCTCGAACACTGAAGCTTTCTTT. The chain has TRBV4-2 and TRBJ1-1, with a tentative D call TRBD1 (5 bases). The CDR3 runs 14 residues. CDR1 and CDR2 (germline): LGHNA, YNFKEQ. Trimming took 3 bases from V and 1 from J, leaving 9 bases between them.